This TCR beta chain appears in the sequencing data of a study of blood T cell repertoires in COVID-19. In the study overall: Collection of acute and convalescent COVID-19 samples took place in the United States, Italy and Spain.

Seattle-derived patients entered the study during active infection and were followed longitudinally. As originally analysed: Researchers report that nucleated cell counts were estimated from reference gene primer amplification. The method was immunoSEQ multiplex PCR; TCRdb's version includes in-frame clones alone and lacks a portion of them. D and trimming were read from the DNA, whereas the V and J calls and clone size are those reported in that table. The table has about 130,000 clones, around 79% seen once; the top ten hold approximately 5%. Trimming left V 6 bases short and J 2 bases short, with 15 bases between. The CDR3 runs to 15 residues. CDR1 is MDHEN and CDR2 is SYDVKM in the germline V gene.

The TCR was taken from a woman in her seventies with COVID-19, enrolled during active disease. This chain connects TRBV28 to TRBJ2-3; D is possibly TRBD1 (6 bases). Sequencing was carried out using peripheral blood. CDR3 residues: CASSQTGWDTDTQYF. The CDR3 nucleotides read TGTGCCAGCAGCCAGACAGGCTGGGACACAGATACGCAGTATTTT.